The present TCR beta chain was sequenced within a study of blood T cell repertoires in COVID-19. Whole-study context: The study drew acute and convalescent COVID-19 samples from the United States, Italy and Spain. PBMCs, B-cell-depleted T cells, or T cells were the source of the cDNA or gDNA that made up the material.

How the authors handled the data: Reference gene primer amplification gave nucleated cell count estimates. Here immunoSEQ multiplex PCR was the method, and the copy in TCRdb shows in-frame clones only, minus some. The D gene and trimming were derived from the DNA, and the V and J assignments and clone size from that table. The data hold 70,000 to 75,000 clones, with roughly 80% observed a single time. The CDR3 length is 13 residues. Trimming left V 4 bases short and J 8 bases short, with 14 bases between. Germline V gene data show CDR1 as MNHEY and CDR2 as SVGAGI. This clone occurred once. The TCR was taken from a woman in her fifties or sixties with acute or convalescent COVID-19. The sample comprised peripheral blood. The chain employs TRBV6-5 and TRBJ1-1; D perhaps matches TRBD1 (6 bases). The CDR3 spells CASSSPGHREAFF. For the CDR3, the DNA is TGTGCCAGCAGTTCGCCGGGACATAGGGAAGCTTTCTTT.